These 28 T cell receptor beta chains came from one sample sequenced in a study of blood T cells in healthy people across ages. The second PCR ran roughly 6 to 11 cycles with a sample-barcoded 5' primer and J-beta primers. TCRdb re-analysed the 5' RACE reads in MiXCR, keeping a single row per CDR3 protein. The table lists hundreds of thousands of distinct CDR3 sequences, 49% of them singletons. Source material: blood. The receptors derive from a woman aged 60 to 75 in good health.

The V and J genes are TRBV20-1 and TRBJ2-3, with D possibly called TRBD1 or TRBD2 (6 bases each). This CDR3 spans 15 amino acids. Per the germline V gene, CDR1 is DFQATT and CDR2 is SNEGSKA (reference sequence). The V end lost 4 bases, the J end lost 3 bases, and 17 bases lay between the germline ends. In nucleotides, the CDR3 is TGCAGTGCTACCCCCCCCGGGGGCTTAACAGATACGCAGTATTTT. It encodes CSATPPGGLTDTQYF.

Here the CDR3 reads CASSLSTSGRRTDTQYF. Written as DNA, the CDR3 is TGTGCCAGCAGCTTGTCTACTAGCGGGAGACGCACAGATACGCAGTATTTT. The J gene is TRBJ2-3, the V gene TRBV5-6, with 11 positions matching TRBD2. J was trimmed by 1 base and V by 1 base; bases with no gene match: 5. Germline-derived CDR1 and CDR2 are SGHDT and YYEEEE. This CDR3 has 17 amino acids.

This rearrangement joins TRBV6-2 or TRBV6-3 to TRBJ2-1, with D unclear. The CDR3 covers 13 residues. CDR1 is MNHEY and CDR2 is SVGEGT in the germline V gene. The V and J ends lost 8 bases and 0 bases respectively, with 8 bases between them. The CDR3 here is CASELSSYNEQFF. CDR3 coding DNA: TGTGCCAGCGAGCTGAGCTCCTACAATGAGCAGTTCTTC.

The chain has TRBV29-1 and TRBJ2-1; D remains unclear. CDR3 size: 12 residues. V was clipped by 4 bases and J by 5 bases, with 9 bases between them. Germline lookup yields CDR1 SQVTM and CDR2 ANQGSEA. The CDR3 reads CSVGRSNNEQFF. The CDR3 nucleotides read TGCAGCGTTGGGCGTTCCAACAATGAGCAGTTCTTC.

V gene TRBV7-8 combines with J gene TRBJ2-7, with D maybe TRBD2 (5 bases). The CDR3 runs 17 residues. Trimming cost V 3 bases and J 0 bases, with 18 bases left between them. Germline assignment: CDR1 SGHVS and CDR2 FQNEAQ. CDR3 in amino acids: CASSLARPGSPSYEQYF. Written as DNA, the CDR3 is TGTGCCAGCAGCTTGGCCCGCCCGGGATCACCCTCCTACGAGCAGTACTTC. The full variable domain, its missing parts supplied by reference TRBV7-8 and TRBJ2-7, is GAGVSQSPRYKVAKRGQDVALRCDPISGHVSLFWYQQALGQGPEFLTYFQNEAQLDKSGLPSDRFFAERPEGSVSTLKIQRTQQEDSAVYLCASSLARPGSPSYEQYFGPGTRLTVT.

This clonotype was seen repeatedly, ten times or more. The chain recombines TRBV27 with TRBJ2-7; 7 bases match TRBD1. Germline V CDR1 and CDR2: MNHEY, SMNVEV (reference sequence). V lost 3 bases and J lost 3; bases outside the gene matches: 8. CDR3 length equals 15 residues. The DNA for the CDR3 is TGTGCCAGCAGTTTCCAAGGGACAGACGACTACGAGCAGTACTTC. It specifies CASSFQGTDDYEQYF.

Only a few counts were recorded for this clonotype. V gene TRBV10-3 combines with J gene TRBJ2-7; the match to TRBD2 covers 8 bases. Trimming at V came to 4 bases and at J to 7 bases, leaving 6 bases not matched to a gene. CDR1 is ENHRY and CDR2 is SYGVKD in the germline V gene. This CDR3 is 13 amino acids long. The CDR3 region has the DNA TGTGCCATCAGTGGTGAGCGGGAGTGGGAGCAGTACTTC. Translation: CAISGEREWEQYF.

This clonotype was detected only a few times. Written as DNA, the CDR3 is TGTGCCAGCAGCTTAAAGACTAGCGGGAGGCGGGATACGCAGTATTTT. The encoded protein is CASSLKTSGRRDTQYF. The rearrangement joins TRBV7-2 to TRBJ2-3, with 13 positions matching TRBD2. J lost 6 bases, V lost 2 bases, and 5 bases had no gene match. CDR3 length: 16 residues. Germline CDR1 is SGHTA and CDR2 is FQGNSA.

This clonotype was counted a few times. The V and J genes are TRBV7-4 and TRBJ2-7; weak D call: TRBD2 (5 bases). Trimming pared 1 base from V and 3 bases from J, leaving 19 bases between. CDR3 length: 17 amino acids. Germline lookup yields CDR1 SGHVT and CDR2 SQSDAQ. This CDR3 is CASSLEVRGLDFYEQYF. The CDR3 nucleotides are TGTGCCAGCAGCTTAGAGGTTCGGGGTTTGGACTTCTACGAGCAGTACTTC.

The chain links TRBV27 to TRBJ2-3; no definite D call. The V gene's germline CDR1 is MNHEY and CDR2 SMNVEV (reference sequence). Deletions cut 0 bases from V and 2 bases from J, with 3 bases between. CDR3 size: 13 residues. The CDR3 here is CASSLSYTDTQYF. The CDR3, as DNA: TGTGCCAGCAGTTTATCGTACACAGATACGCAGTATTTT.

The gene calls are TRBV20-1 and TRBJ2-7; 14 positions match TRBD2. In germline, CDR1 is DFQATT, CDR2 SNEGSKA (reference sequence). V trimming: 6 bases; J trimming: 1 base; junction bases outside the gene matches: 8. The CDR3 spans 16 residues. The CDR3 region is CSAPGLAGVRSYEQYF. The CDR3 DNA sequence: TGCAGTGCACCGGGACTAGCGGGAGTAAGGTCCTACGAGCAGTACTTC.

V and J are TRBV5-1 and TRBJ1-2; D unresolved. CDR3 length: 14 residues. V shed 3 bases and J shed 3 bases, with 12 bases lying between them. The germline CDR1 and CDR2 sequences are SGHRS and YFSETQ. CDR3 nucleotide sequence: TGCGCCAGCAGCTCGGGCGGGGTTGACTATGGCTACACCTTC. This translates into CASSSGGVDYGYTF.

This clonotype has a handful of counts. The CDR3 bases are TGCAGCGGGGCCAGGGACAGCAAAAGGGGCTACGAGCAGTACTTC. It specifies CSGARDSKRGYEQYF. The chain employs TRBV20-1 and TRBJ2-7; 7 nucleotides line up with TRBD1. CDR1 and CDR2 (germline): DFQATT, SNEGSKA (reference sequence). The CDR3 runs 15 residues.

The chain combines TRBV20-1 with TRBJ2-5, with unresolved D. Germline V CDR1 and CDR2: DFQATT, SNEGSKA (reference sequence). The CDR3 extends over 14 amino acids. Trimming left V 0 bases short and J 1 base short, with 9 bases between. The CDR3 protein is CSARDWLTQETQYF. The CDR3 DNA follows: TGCAGTGCTAGAGATTGGCTAACCCAAGAGACCCAGTACTTC.

This clonotype was picked up a small number of times. The chain carries TRBV3-1 and TRBJ1-4; D is ambiguous. The germline V and J ends were trimmed by 4 bases and 8 bases, with 17 bases remaining between them. CDR3 size: 15 residues. Per germline, CDR1 LGHDT and CDR2 YNNKEL (reference sequence). The CDR3 is CASSPRTFRGEKLFF. As DNA, the CDR3 is TGTGCCAGCAGCCCCCGGACCTTCAGAGGGGAAAAACTGTTTTTT.

The CDR3 bases are TGTGCCAGCGTCGGGACTAGCGGGAGGAAACCCTACGAGCAGTACTTC. This gives the protein CASVGTSGRKPYEQYF. This chain joins TRBV27 and TRBJ2-4; 15 bases line up with TRBD2. The J call may be wrong; the DNA end is better matched by TRBJ2-7. Germline-derived CDR1 and CDR2 are MNHEY and SMNVEV (reference sequence). This CDR3 spans 16 amino acids.

This clonotype was picked up a small number of times. The chain joins TRBV14 to TRBJ1-2; a possible D gene is TRBD1 (5 bases). There are 15 residues in the CDR3. The germline CDR1 and CDR2 sequences are SGHDN and FVKESK. Trimming removed 1 base from V and 2 bases from J, with 11 bases in between. The DNA of the CDR3 is TGTGCCAGCAGCCAAGGAGACAGCAAAAACTATGGCTACACCTTC. This codes for CASSQGDSKNYGYTF.

A remark on this clonotype: One end of the junction does not line up with germline, which may come from a read error. The chain employs TRBV28 and TRBJ2-6, with 8 bases lining up with TRBD1. The germline CDR1 and CDR2 sequences are MDHEN and SYDVKM. This CDR3 comprises 15 residues. This CDR3 reads CATGTGGSGANVPTF. The CDR3 DNA follows: TGTGCCACCGGGACAGGAGGCTCTGGGGCCAACGTCCCGACTTTC.

This clonotype appeared a few times. The CDR3 bases are TGCAGTGCTAGCGGGGCGGGAGCTGCCAATGAGCAGTTCTTC. Translated: CSASGAGAANEQFF. The chain carries TRBV20-1 and TRBJ2-1; 7 bases are a match to TRBD2. This CDR3 is built from 14 residues. Germline CDR1 and CDR2: DFQATT and SNEGSKA (reference sequence). The V gene end was trimmed by 3 bases and the J gene end by 6 bases; junction bases not matched to a gene: 8.

V usage is TRBV6-2 or TRBV6-3 and J usage is TRBJ2-5; tentatively, D is TRBD1 (5 bases). The DNA matches TRBJ2-7 better at its end, which makes the J call doubtful. Germline V gene lookup returns CDR1 MNHEY and CDR2 SVGEGT. The CDR3 sequence is 16 residues long. The CDR3, as DNA: TGTGCCAGCAGTTACTCGAAGGGGCAATCAGTCGGCGAGCAGTACTTC. This sequence encodes CASSYSKGQSVGEQYF.

The chain is built from TRBV7-3 and TRBJ2-7; no definite D call. V lost 4 bases and J lost 6, with 10 bases in between. This CDR3 region has 12 residues. CDR1 and CDR2 (germline): SGHTA, FQGTGA. CDR3 residues: CASSSPNGEQYF. The CDR3, as DNA: TGTGCCAGCAGCTCCCCTAATGGCGAGCAGTACTTC.

For this clonotype: One end of the junction varies from germline; a read error may be responsible. This chain links TRBV7-3 with TRBJ1-1; perhaps TRBD1 as D (5 bases). The CDR3 has 13 amino acids. Germline V CDR1 and CDR2: SGHTA, FQGTGA. The chain's CDR3 is CASSLRQNTEVFF. For the CDR3, the DNA is TGTGCCAGCAGCTTGAGACAGAACACTGAAGTTTTCTTT.

This clonotype was seen a handful of times. This chain connects TRBV7-8 to TRBJ2-1; D possibly corresponds to TRBD2 (6 bases). Deletions cut 4 bases from V and 4 bases from J, with 20 bases between. Germline CDR1 is SGHVS and CDR2 is FQNEAQ. The CDR3 sequence is 17 residues long. The CDR3 loop is CASSSTRLARAYNEQFF. The CDR3 DNA follows: TGTGCCAGCAGCTCCACAAGGCTAGCGCGAGCATACAATGAGCAGTTCTTC.

The chain couples TRBV6-2 or TRBV6-3 to TRBJ1-1; no firm D call. Trimming stripped 5 bases from V and 12 bases from J, with 13 bases between. The CDR3 has 11 amino acids. CDR1 MNHEY and CDR2 SVGEGT come from the germline V gene. The CDR3 here is CASSDPGKTFF. Written as DNA, the CDR3 is TGTGCCAGCAGTGACCCGGGAAAGACTTTCTTT.

In regard to this clonotype: One base away lies a much larger clone, so this may be a sequencing read error. The gene calls are TRBV11-2 and TRBJ2-1; D tentatively reads TRBD1 or TRBD2 (5 bases each). Looked up from germline, CDR1 is SGHAT and CDR2 is FQNNGV. The CDR3 contains 14 residues. The CDR3, as DNA: TGTGCCAGCAGCCCGGGGCCAGGGAACGATGAGCAGGTCTTC. Its protein product is CASSPGPGNDEQVF.

This clonotype occurred a few times. This rearrangement joins TRBV20-1 to TRBJ2-3; D might be TRBD2 (7 bases). CDR3 length: 15 amino acids. Trimming removed 5 bases from V and 3 bases from J, with 18 bases in between. Germline V gene lookup returns CDR1 DFQATT and CDR2 SNEGSKA (reference sequence). Here the CDR3 reads CSAPVGGGGTDTQYF. CDR3 DNA: TGCAGTGCTCCCGTGGGGGGAGGGGGAACAGATACGCAGTATTTT.

This chain's CDR3 is CASSQENRAVYTF. In DNA form, the CDR3 reads TGTGCCAGCAGCCAAGAAAACAGGGCGGTCTACACCTTC. This chain links TRBV3-1 with TRBJ1-2, with D tentatively TRBD1 (6 bases). Deletions cut 0 bases from V and 10 bases from J, with 12 bases between. The CDR3 runs to 13 residues. CDR1 LGHDT and CDR2 YNNKEL come from the germline V gene (reference sequence).

The V and J genes are TRBV20-1 and TRBJ2-1; perhaps TRBD2 as D (6 bases). CDR3 length: 13 amino acids. Trimming took 3 bases from V and 5 from J, leaving 11 bases between them. Germline-derived CDR1 and CDR2 are DFQATT and SNEGSKA (reference sequence). CDR3 bases: TGCAGTGCTAGTATGGGACTTAACAATGAGCAGTTCTTC. Translation gives CSASMGLNNEQFF.